The entry below describes one T cell receptor beta chain. Its antigen is not identified. The CDR3 loop spans 14 amino acids. Germline CDR1 SQVTM, CDR2 ANQGSEA. V shed 5 bases, J shed 2 bases, and the junction held 4 bases outside the gene matches. Sequencing used immunoSEQ multiplex PCR; TCRdb keeps in-frame clones, though not all of them. The table has approximately 67,000 clones, 92% seen once. The sample originates from a study of Tregs in tolerant kidney transplant recipients. General study findings and limits: Some patients' samples used different primers over time, so nucleotide sequences weren't comparable. In tolerant patients, donor-specific Tregs outgrew total Tregs, suggesting antigen-driven expansion. Tregs expanded with activated donor B cells seemed most donor-specific.

Thawed PBMCs were FACS-sorted into unstimulated CD4+CD25+CD127- regulatory T cells, CD4+CD25- non-regulatory cells, CD4 and CD8 cells. The clonotype originates from a human donor who received a combined kidney and bone marrow transplant. The chain carries TRBV29-1 and TRBJ2-5; TRBD2 matches at 11 bases. Specimen: CD8+ T cells from blood, collected before the transplant. CDR3 sequence reads: CSVNRLAGQETQYF. The DNA for the CDR3 is TGCAGCGTTAACCGACTAGCGGGACAAGAGACCCAGTACTTC.